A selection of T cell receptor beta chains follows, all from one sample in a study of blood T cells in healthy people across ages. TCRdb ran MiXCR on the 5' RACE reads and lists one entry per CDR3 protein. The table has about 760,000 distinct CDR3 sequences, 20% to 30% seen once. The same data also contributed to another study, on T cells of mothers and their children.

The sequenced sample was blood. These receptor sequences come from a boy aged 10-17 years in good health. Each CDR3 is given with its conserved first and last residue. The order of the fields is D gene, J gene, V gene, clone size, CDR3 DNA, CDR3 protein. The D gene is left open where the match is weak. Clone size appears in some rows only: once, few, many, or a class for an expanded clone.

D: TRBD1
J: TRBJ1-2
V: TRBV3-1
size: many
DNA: TGTGCCAGCAGCTTCCGACAGGGGAAGAGCTATGGCTACACCTTC
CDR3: CASSFRQGKSYGYTF

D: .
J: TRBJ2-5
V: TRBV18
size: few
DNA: TGTGCCAGCTCACCGAACTACGGGGCCAAAGAGACCCAGTACTTC
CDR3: CASSPNYGAKETQYF

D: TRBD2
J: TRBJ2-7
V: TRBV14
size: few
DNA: TGTGCCAGCAGCTCACAGACTAGCGGGGCGTCCTACGAGCAGTACTTC
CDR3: CASSSQTSGASYEQYF

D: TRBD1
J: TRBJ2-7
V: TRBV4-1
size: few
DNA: TGCGCCAGCAGCCAAGAGCAACCGGGACAGGGTCGAACCTACGAGCAGTACTTC
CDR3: CASSQEQPGQGRTYEQYF

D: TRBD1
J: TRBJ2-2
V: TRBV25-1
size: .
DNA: TGTGCCAGCAGAAAGTCGGACAGGGGGACCGGGGAGCTGTTTTTT
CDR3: CASRKSDRGTGELFF

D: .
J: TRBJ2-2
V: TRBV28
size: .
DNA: TGTGCCAGCAGTCCCCTGCGGCTCCACACCGGGGAGCTGTTTTTT
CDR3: CASSPLRLHTGELFF

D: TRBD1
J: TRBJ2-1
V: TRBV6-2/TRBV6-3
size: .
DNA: TGTGCCAGCAGTTATCCCTCGGGACAGGACCAGAAGAATGAGCAGTTCTTC
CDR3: CASSYPSGQDQKNEQFF

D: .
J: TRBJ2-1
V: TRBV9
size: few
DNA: TGTGCCAGCGAAGGGACCTACAATGAGCAGTTCTTC
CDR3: CASEGTYNEQFF

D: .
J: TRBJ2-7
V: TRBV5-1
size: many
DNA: TGCGCCAGCAGCTTAGAGGGACACGAGCAGTACTTC
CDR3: CASSLEGHEQYF

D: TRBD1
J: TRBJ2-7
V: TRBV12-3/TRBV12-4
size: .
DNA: TGTGCCGGCACCCGACAGGGTGTCACCTACGAGCAGTACTTC
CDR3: CAGTRQGVTYEQYF

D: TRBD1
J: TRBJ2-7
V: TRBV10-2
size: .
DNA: TGCGCAGCCGGGACAGGGGTCTACGAGCAGTACTTC
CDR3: CAAGTGVYEQYF

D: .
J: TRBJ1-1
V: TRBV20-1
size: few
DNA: TGCAGTGCTAGGGTTTTTGGACAGAAGAACACTGAAGCTTTCTTT
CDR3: CSARVFGQKNTEAFF